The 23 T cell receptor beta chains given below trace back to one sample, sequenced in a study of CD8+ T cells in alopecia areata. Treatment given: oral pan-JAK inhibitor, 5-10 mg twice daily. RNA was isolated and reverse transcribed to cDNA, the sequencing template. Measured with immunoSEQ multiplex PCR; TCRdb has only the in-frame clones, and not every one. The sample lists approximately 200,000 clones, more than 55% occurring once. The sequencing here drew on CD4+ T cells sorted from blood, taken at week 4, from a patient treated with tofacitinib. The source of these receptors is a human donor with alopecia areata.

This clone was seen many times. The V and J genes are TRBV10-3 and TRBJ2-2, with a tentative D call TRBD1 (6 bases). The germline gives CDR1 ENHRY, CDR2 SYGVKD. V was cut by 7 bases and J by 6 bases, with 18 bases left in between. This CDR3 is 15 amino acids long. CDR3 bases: TGTGCCATCAAGAACAGGGAAGGCGACTCCGGGGAGCTGTTTTTT. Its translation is CAIKNREGDSGELFF.

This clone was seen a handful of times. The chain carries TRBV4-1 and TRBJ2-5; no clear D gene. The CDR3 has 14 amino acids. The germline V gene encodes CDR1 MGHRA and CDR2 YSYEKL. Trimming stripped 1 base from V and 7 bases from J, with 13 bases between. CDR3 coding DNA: TGCGCCAGCAGCCAAGGTCTAAATACGCGGACCCAGTACTTC. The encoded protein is CASSQGLNTRTQYF.

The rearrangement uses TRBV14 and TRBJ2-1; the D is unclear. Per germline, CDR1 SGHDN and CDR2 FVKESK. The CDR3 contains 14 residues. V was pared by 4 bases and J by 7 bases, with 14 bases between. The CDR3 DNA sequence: TGTGCCAGCAGCCCCTCTCACGGCTGGAATGAGCAGTTCTTC. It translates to CASSPSHGWNEQFF.

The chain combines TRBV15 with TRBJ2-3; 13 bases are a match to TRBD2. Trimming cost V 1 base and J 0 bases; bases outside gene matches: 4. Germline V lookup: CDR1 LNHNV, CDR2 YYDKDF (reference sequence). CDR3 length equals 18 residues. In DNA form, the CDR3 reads TGTGCCACCAGCAGAGGGACTAGCGGGGGACGGAGCACAGATACGCAGTATTTT. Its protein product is CATSRGTSGGRSTDTQYF.

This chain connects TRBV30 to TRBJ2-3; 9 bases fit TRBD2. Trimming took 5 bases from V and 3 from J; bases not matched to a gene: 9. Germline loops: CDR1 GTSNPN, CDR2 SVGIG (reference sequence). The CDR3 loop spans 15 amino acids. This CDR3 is CAWSRTSVITDTQYF. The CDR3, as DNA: TGTGCCTGGTCGAGGACTAGCGTTATAACAGATACGCAGTATTTT.

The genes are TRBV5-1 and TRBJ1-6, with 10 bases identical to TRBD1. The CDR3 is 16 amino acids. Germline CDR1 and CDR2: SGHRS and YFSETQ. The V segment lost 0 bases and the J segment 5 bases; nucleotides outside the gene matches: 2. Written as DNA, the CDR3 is TGCGCCAGCAGCTTGGACGGGACAGGGGATAATTCACCCCTCCACTTT. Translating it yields CASSLDGTGDNSPLHF.

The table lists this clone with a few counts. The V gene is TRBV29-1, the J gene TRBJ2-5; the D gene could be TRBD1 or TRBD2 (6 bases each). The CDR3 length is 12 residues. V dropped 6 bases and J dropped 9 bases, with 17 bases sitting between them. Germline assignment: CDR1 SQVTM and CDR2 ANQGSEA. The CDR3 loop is CSVGTLAGAQYF. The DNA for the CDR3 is TGCAGCGTCGGGACTTTAGCAGGGGCCCAGTACTTC.

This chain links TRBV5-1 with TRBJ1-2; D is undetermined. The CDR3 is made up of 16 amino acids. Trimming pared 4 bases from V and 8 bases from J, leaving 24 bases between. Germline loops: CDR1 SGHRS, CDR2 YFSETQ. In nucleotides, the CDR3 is TGCGCCAGCAGCCTGGGCTCCGACCTAAGCACAAGGGGCTACACCTTC. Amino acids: CASSLGSDLSTRGYTF. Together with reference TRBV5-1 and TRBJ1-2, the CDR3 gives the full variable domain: KAGVTQTPRYLIKTRGQQVTLSCSPISGHRSVSWYQQTPGQGLQFLFEYFSETQRNKGNFPGRFSGRQFSNSRSEMNVSTLELGDSALYLCASSLGSDLSTRGYTFGSGTRLTVV.

The CDR3 loop reads CAWNEWDTGELFF. The CDR3 DNA reads TGTGCCTGGAACGAATGGGATACCGGGGAGCTGTTTTTT. The chain couples TRBV30 to TRBJ2-2, with no clear D. V was pared by 4 bases and J by 5 bases, with 11 bases between. This CDR3 has 13 amino acids. The V gene's germline CDR1 is GTSNPN and CDR2 SVGIG (reference sequence).

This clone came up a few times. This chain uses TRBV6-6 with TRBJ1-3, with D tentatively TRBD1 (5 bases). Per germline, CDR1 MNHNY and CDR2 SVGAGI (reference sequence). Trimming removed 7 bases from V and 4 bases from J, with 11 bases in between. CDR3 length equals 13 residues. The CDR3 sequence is CASTLGGGNTIYF. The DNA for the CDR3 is TGTGCCAGCACCCTGGGGGGAGGAAACACCATATATTTT.

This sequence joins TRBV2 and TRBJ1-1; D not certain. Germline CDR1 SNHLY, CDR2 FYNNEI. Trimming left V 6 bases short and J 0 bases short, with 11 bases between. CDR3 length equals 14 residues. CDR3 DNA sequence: TGTGCCAGCAGGGTACCTGGTGTGAACACTGAAGCTTTCTTT. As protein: CASRVPGVNTEAFF.

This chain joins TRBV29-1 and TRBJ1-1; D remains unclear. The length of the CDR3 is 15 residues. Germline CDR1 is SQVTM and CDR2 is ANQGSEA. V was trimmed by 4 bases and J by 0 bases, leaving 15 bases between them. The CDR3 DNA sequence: TGCAGCGTTGGGGCCTTTTCCCTCATGAACACTGAAGCTTTCTTT. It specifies CSVGAFSLMNTEAFF.

CDR3 protein: CAWIGGAGTDTQYF. Here the CDR3 DNA reads TGTGCCTGGATCGGGGGGGCCGGCACAGATACGCAGTATTTT. The chain links TRBV30 to TRBJ2-3; 8 bases agree with TRBD2. CDR3 size: 14 residues. Germline V gene data show CDR1 as GTSNPN and CDR2 as SVGIG (reference sequence). J lost 1 base, V lost 4 bases, and 4 bases had no gene match.

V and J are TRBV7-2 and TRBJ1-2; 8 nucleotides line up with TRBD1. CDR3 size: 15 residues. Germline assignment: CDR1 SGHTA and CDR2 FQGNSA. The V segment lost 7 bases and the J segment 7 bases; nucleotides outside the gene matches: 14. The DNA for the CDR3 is TGTGCCAGCACCCCCTACGGACAGGGCACTGCTGGCTACACCTTC. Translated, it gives CASTPYGQGTAGYTF.

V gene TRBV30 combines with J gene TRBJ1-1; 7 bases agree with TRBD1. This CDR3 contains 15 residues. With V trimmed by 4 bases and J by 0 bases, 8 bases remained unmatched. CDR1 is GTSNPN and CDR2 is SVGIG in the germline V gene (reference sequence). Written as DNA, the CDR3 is TGTGCCTGGACCAAACAGGGGAACATGAACACTGAAGCTTTCTTT. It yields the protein CAWTKQGNMNTEAFF.

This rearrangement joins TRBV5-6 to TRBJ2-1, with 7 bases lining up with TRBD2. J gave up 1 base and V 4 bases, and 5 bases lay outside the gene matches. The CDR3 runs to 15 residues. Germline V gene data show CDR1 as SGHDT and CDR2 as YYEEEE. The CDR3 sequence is CASSLGLPSYNEQFF. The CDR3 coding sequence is TGTGCCAGCAGCCTGGGACTACCTTCCTACAATGAGCAGTTCTTC.

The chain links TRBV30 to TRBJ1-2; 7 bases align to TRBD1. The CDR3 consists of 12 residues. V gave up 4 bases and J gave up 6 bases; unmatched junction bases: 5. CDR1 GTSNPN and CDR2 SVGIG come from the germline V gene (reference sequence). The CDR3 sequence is CAWKGRGNGYTF. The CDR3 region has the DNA TGTGCCTGGAAGGGCAGGGGGAATGGCTACACCTTC.

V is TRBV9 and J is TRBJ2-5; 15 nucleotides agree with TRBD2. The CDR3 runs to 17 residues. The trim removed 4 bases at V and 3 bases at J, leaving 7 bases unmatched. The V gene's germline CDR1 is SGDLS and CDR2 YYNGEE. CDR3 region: CASSPGRTSGGEETQYF. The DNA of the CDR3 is TGTGCCAGCAGCCCCGGTAGGACTAGCGGGGGGGAAGAGACCCAGTACTTC.

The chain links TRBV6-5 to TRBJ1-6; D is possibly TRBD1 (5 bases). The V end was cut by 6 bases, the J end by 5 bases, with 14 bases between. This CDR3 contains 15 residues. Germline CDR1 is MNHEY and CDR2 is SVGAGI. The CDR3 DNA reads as TGTGCCAGCAGCCCCCGACAGAGACATAATTCACCCCTCCACTTT. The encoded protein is CASSPRQRHNSPLHF.

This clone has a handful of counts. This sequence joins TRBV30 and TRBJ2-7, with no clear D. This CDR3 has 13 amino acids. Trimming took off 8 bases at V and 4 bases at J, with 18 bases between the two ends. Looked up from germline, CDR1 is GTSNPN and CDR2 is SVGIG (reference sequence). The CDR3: CAGKDGSLYEQYF. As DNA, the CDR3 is TGTGCCGGCAAAGACGGGTCTCTTTACGAGCAGTACTTC.

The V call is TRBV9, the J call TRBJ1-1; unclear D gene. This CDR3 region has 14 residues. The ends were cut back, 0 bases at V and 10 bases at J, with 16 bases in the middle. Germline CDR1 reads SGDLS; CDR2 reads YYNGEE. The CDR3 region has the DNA TGTGCCAGCAGCGTAGTAGGAGACGGGCGGACAGCTTTCTTT. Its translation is CASSVVGDGRTAFF.

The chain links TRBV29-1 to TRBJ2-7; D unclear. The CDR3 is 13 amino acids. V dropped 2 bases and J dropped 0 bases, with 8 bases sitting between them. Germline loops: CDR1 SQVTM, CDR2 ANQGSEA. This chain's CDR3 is CSVEQASSYEQYF. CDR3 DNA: TGCAGCGTTGAACAGGCGTCCTCCTACGAGCAGTACTTC.

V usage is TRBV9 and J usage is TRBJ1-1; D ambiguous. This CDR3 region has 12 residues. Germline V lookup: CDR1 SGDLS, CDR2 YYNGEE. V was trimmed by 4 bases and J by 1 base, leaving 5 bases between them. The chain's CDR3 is CASSRPNTEAFF. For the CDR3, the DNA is TGTGCCAGCAGCCGACCGAACACTGAAGCTTTCTTT.